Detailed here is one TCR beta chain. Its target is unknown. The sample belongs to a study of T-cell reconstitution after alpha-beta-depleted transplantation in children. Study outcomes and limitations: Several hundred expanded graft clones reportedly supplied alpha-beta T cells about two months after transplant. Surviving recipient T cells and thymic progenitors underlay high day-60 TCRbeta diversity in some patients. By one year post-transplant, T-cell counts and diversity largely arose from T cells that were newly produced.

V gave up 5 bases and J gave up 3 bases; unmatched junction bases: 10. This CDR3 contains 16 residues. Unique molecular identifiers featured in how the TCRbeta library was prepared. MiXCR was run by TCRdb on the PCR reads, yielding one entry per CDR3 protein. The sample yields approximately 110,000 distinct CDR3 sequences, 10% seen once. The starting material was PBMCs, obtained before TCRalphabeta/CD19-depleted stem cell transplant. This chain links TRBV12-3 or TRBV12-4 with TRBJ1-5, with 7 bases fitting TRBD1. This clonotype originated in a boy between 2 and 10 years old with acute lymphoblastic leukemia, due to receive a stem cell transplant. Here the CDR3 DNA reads TGTGCCAGCAGTCCGATGCCGGGACAGACCAATCAGCCCCAGCATTTT. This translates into CASSPMPGQTNQPQHF.